The present T cell receptor beta chain was sequenced within a study of T cell responses to AZD1222 COVID-19 vaccine (dated by TCRdb to the early 2020s). For the wider study: A total of just over 230 trial participants underwent TCR sequencing, of whom approximately 200 had received two doses of AZD1222 and some 25 had received two doses of the MenACWY control vaccine. Trial participants were enrolled by age into 18-55, 56-69 and 70-plus year subgroups, with 148, 28 and 57 TCR-sequenced participants respectively. What the authors observed across the whole study: Conclusions about previously exposed vaccinees are limited because only six or seven AZD1222 recipients were SARS-CoV-2 seropositive at baseline. Most participants were white British and females outnumbered males, and the authors suggested that clonal diversity may have been underestimated. After two AZD1222 doses, spike-specific TCR breadth and depth were significantly higher than at day 0 and than in MenACWY recipients. Reportedly, close to half of the unique spike-specific TCRs recognized epitopes lying outside the regions that are mutated in the B.1.351 and B.1.1.7 variants. CD4 TCRs associated with the vaccine covered the entire spike protein, and the dominant responses were in regions 160-218 and 743-854. The 56-69-year group was small, and its depth increase did not reach significance, likely because of low power. No day 14 peak-response samples were available, so repertoires were characterized only after the peak T cell response.

According to the study, the label for this sample's time point signals: about 28 days (+/-7) after the second vaccine dose. AZD1222 recipients with second doses at about 4 weeks or about 12 weeks were pooled, because spike-specific TCR depth and breadth did not differ between schedules. Samples from vaccinated people were obtained from the UK trials COV001 and COV002, which included a single-blind randomized controlled phase 2/3 trial of AZD1222 (ChAdOx1 nCoV-19) in healthy adults. Trial participant PBMC samples were collected at day 0 and day 28 after the second dose for TCRbeta chain sequencing. The CDR3 regions of human TCRbeta chains were analyzed by immunosequencing. Turning to the authors' computational methods: Repertoire TCRs were matched against a reference library of SARS-CoV-2-specific TCRs generated with the MIRA antigen-specificity platform. Breadth meant the fraction of unique TCRs that were SARS-CoV-2-associated, whereas depth meant the fraction of total T cells that were SARS-CoV-2-associated. Using the MIRA data, each spike-specific TCR was assigned both to the spike region to which the TCR was reactive and to a CD4 or CD8 class. Log10-transformed breadth and depth values were compared by one-way ANOVA with Sidak's multiple comparisons tests. Here the immuneACCESS table is served through TCRdb, limited to in-frame sequences with V and J called. Missing clones are a known gap in these copies; in checked studies unresolved V genes cover under half, and the rest lacks a known reason. V, J and clone size are those of that table, while D and trimming were read from the DNA. The sample data list about 140,000 clones, and approximately 89% of these were observed just once. Over 1% of the sample goes to the ten largest clones.

Worth noting for this clone: What antigen it recognizes has not been identified. Base qualities are missing; no much larger clone stands one base away.

Germline trimming amounts to 2 bases on V and 2 bases on J, with 2 as the count of junction bases outside the gene matches. Counted from cysteine to phenylalanine, this CDR3 has 14 amino acids. The only DNA kept is the CDR3, 42 bases in frame from the first base. The germline V gene sets CDR1 to SGHTA and CDR2 to FQGNSA. The sample in question was peripheral blood, obtained 28 days after the second AZD1222 dose. The receptor was isolated from an adult who received the AZD1222 COVID-19 vaccine. The rearranged segments are TRBV7-2 and TRBJ2-5; TRBD1 lines up with 7 middle nucleotides. In nucleotide form, the sequence is TGTGCCAGCAGCTTATACAGGGGACAAGAGACCCAGTACTTC. Its amino acids are CASSLYRGQETQYF.